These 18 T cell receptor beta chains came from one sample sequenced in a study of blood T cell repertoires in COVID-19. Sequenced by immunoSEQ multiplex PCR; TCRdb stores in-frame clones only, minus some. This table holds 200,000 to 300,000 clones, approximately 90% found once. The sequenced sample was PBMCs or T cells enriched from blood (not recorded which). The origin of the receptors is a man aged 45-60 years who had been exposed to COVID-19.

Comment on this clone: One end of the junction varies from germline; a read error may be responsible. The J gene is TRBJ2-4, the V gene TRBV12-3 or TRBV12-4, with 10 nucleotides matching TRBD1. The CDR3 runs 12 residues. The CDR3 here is CASSFPGQGLNF. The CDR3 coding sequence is TGTGCCAGCAGTTTTCCGGGACAGGGGTTGAACTTC.

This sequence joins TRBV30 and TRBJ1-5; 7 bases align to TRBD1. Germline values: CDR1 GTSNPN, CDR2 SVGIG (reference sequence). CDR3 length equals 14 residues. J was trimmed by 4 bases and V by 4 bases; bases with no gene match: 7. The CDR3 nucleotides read TGTGCCTGGACGACTGGACAGGAGAATCAGCCCCAGCATTTT. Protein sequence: CAWTTGQENQPQHF.

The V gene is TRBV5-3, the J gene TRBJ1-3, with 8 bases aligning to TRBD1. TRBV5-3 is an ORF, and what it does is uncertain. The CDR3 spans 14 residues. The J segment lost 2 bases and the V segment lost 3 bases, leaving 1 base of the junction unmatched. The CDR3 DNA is TGTGCCAGAAGCTCCAGGGGGCCTGGAAACACCATATATTTT. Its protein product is CARSSRGPGNTIYF.

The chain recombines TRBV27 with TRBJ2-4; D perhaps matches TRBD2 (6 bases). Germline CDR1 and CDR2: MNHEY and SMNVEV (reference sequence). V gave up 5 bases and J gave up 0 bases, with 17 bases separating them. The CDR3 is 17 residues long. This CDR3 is CASSQEGRGRAKNIQYF. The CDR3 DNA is TGTGCCAGCAGTCAAGAAGGCCGGGGGAGAGCCAAAAACATTCAGTACTTC.

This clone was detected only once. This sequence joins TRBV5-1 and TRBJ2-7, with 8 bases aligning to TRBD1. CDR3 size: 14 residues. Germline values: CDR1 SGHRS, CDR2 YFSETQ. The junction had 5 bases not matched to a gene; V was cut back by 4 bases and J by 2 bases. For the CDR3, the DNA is TGCGCCAGCAGCAAAGACAGGGGCACCTACGAGCAGTACTTC. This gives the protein CASSKDRGTYEQYF. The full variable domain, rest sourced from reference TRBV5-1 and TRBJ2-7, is KAGVTQTPRYLIKTRGQQVTLSCSPISGHRSVSWYQQTPGQGLQFLFEYFSETQRNKGNFPGRFSGRQFSNSRSEMNVSTLELGDSALYLCASSKDRGTYEQYFGPGTRLTVT.

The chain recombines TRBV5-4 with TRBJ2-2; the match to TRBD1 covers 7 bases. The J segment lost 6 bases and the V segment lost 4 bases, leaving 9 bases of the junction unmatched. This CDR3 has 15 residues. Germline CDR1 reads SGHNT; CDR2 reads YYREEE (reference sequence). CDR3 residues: CASSQGIQGSGELFF. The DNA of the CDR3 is TGTGCCAGCAGCCAGGGGATACAGGGGTCCGGGGAGCTGTTTTTT.

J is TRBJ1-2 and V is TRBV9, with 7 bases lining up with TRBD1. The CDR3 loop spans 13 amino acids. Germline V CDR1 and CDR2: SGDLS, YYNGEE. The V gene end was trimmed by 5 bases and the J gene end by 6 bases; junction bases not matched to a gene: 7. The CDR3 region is CASRSTGAHGYTF. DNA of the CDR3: TGTGCCAGCAGATCCACAGGGGCTCATGGCTACACCTTC.

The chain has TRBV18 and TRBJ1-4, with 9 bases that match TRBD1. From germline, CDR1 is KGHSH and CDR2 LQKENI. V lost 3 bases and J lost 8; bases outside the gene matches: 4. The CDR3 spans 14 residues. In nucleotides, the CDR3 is TGTGCCAGCTCACCGGGACAGGGAGAAGAAAAACTGTTTTTT. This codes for CASSPGQGEEKLFF.

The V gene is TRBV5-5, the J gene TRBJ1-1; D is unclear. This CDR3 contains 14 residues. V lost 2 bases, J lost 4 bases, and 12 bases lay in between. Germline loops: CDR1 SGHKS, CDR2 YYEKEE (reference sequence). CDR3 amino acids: CASSFVAASTEAFF. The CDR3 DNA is TGTGCCAGCAGCTTTGTGGCGGCGAGCACTGAAGCTTTCTTT.

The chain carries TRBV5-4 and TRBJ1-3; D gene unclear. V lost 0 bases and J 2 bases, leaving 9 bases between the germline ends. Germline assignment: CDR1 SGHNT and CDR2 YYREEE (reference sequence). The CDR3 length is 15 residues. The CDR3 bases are TGTGCCAGCAGCTTGGGTGGAGCAACTGGAAACACCATATATTTT. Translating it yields CASSLGGATGNTIYF.

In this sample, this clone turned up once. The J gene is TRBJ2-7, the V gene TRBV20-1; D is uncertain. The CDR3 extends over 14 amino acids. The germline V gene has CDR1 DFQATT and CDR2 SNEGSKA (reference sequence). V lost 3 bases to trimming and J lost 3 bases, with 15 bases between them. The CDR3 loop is CSASGTTALYEQYF. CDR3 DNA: TGCAGTGCTAGTGGCACCACAGCCCTCTACGAGCAGTACTTC.

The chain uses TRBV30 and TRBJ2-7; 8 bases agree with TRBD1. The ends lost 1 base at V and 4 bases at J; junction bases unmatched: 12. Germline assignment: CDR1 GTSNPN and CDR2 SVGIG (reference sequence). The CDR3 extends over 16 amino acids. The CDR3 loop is CAWSEGPRRGRYEQYF. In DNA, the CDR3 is TGTGCCTGGAGTGAAGGTCCGCGCAGGGGGCGTTACGAGCAGTACTTC.

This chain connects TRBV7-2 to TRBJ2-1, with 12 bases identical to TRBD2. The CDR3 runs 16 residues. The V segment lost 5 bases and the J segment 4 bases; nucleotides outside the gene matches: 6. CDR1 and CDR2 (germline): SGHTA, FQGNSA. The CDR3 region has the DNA TGTGCCAGCAGCCTCCTGACTAGCGGGGGATACAATGAGCAGTTCTTC. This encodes CASSLLTSGGYNEQFF.

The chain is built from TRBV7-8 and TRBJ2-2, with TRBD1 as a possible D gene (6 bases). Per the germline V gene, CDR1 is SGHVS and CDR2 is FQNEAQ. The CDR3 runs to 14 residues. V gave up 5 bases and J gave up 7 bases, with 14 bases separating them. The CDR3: CASSPGQFGGELFF. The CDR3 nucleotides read TGTGCCAGCAGCCCCGGACAGTTTGGCGGGGAGCTGTTTTTT.

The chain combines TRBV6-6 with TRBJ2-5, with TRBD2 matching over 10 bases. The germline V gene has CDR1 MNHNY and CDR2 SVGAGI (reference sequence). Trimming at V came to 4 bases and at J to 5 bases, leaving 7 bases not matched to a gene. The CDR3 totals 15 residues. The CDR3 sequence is CASSLTSGVRETQYF. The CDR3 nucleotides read TGTGCCAGCAGTTTAACTAGCGGGGTGAGGGAGACCCAGTACTTC.

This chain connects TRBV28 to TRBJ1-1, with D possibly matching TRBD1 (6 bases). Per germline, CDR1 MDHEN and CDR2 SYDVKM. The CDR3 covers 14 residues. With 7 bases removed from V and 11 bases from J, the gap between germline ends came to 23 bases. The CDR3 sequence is CASNPRGGGYVAFF. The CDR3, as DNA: TGTGCCAGCAACCCGAGGGGAGGGGGATATGTGGCTTTCTTT.

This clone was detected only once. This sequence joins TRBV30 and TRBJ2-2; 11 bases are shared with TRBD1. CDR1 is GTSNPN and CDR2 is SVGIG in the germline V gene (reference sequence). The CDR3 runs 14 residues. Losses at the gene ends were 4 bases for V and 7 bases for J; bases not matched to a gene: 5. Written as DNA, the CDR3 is TGTGCCTGGATCCGGGACAGGGGGGTCGGGGAGCTGTTTTTT. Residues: CAWIRDRGVGELFF.

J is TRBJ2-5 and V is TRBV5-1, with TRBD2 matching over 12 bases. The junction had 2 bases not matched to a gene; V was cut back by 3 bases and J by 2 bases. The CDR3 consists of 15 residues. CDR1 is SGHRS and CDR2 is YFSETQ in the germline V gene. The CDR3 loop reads CASSYGLAGQETQYF. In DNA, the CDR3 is TGCGCCAGCAGCTATGGACTAGCGGGACAAGAGACCCAGTACTTC.